Listed below are T cell receptor beta chains from one sample, sequenced in a study of T cells in Graves' hyperthyroidism and ophthalmopathy. TCRdb itself ran the multiplex PCR reads through MiXCR, one entry per CDR3 protein. The sample contains about 530,000 distinct CDR3 sequences, 15% to 20% of which appear only once. Source material: blood. These receptor sequences come from a woman between 18 and 29 years old with Graves' ophthalmopathy. Each CDR3 is given with its conserved first and last residue. Fields, in order: V gene, J gene, clone size, D gene, CDR3 protein, CDR3 DNA. The D gene is left open where the match is weak. For some rows the clone size is stated as once, few or many, or as a class when expanded; others skip it.

v_call: TRBV4-1; j_call: TRBJ1-6; clone_size: -; d_call: TRBD1; cdr3_aa: CASSQVRETGVSPLHF; cdr3_nt: TGCGCCAGCAGCCAAGTACGAGAGACAGGGGTTTCACCCCTCCACTTT
v_call: TRBV30; j_call: TRBJ2-7; clone_size: many; d_call: -; cdr3_aa: CAWSRGDGEQYF; cdr3_nt: TGTGCCTGGAGTAGAGGGGATGGTGAGCAGTACTTC
v_call: TRBV6-2/TRBV6-3; j_call: TRBJ1-1; clone_size: -; d_call: -; cdr3_aa: CASSYLGGSTEAFF; cdr3_nt: TGTGCCAGCAGTTACCTTGGAGGATCCACTGAAGCTTTCTTT
v_call: TRBV5-6; j_call: TRBJ2-7; clone_size: -; d_call: -; cdr3_aa: CASSLMRTHSYEQYF; cdr3_nt: TGTGCCAGCAGCTTAATGAGAACCCACTCCTACGAGCAGTACTTC
v_call: TRBV7-2; j_call: TRBJ1-5; clone_size: -; d_call: -; cdr3_aa: CASSLDPLNQPQHF; cdr3_nt: TGTGCCAGCAGCTTAGATCCCCTCAATCAGCCCCAGCATTTT
v_call: TRBV6-2/TRBV6-3; j_call: TRBJ1-1; clone_size: many; d_call: -; cdr3_aa: CASLSQRRRYAEAFF; cdr3_nt: TGTGCCAGCCTATCACAGAGGCGCAGGTACGCTGAAGCTTTCTTT
v_call: TRBV10-3; j_call: TRBJ1-6; clone_size: -; d_call: -; cdr3_aa: CAISGSSYNSPLHF; cdr3_nt: TGTGCCATCAGTGGTAGCTCCTATAATTCACCCCTCCACTTT
v_call: TRBV6-2/TRBV6-3; j_call: TRBJ1-3; clone_size: -; d_call: -; cdr3_aa: CASRTAISSGGNTIYF; cdr3_nt: TGTGCCAGCAGGACCGCGATTTCTTCGGGCGGAAACACCATATATTTT
v_call: TRBV3-1; j_call: TRBJ1-4; clone_size: many; d_call: -; cdr3_aa: CASSQRRGRAEKLFF; cdr3_nt: TGTGCCAGCAGCCAACGGCGAGGGAGGGCTGAAAAACTGTTTTTT
v_call: TRBV9; j_call: TRBJ2-3; clone_size: -; d_call: TRBD2; cdr3_aa: CVSSVSGRVADTQYF; cdr3_nt: TGTGTCAGCAGCGTAAGCGGGAGGGTTGCAGATACGCAGTATTTT
v_call: TRBV18; j_call: TRBJ2-2; clone_size: many; d_call: -; cdr3_aa: CASSPMAIPNTGELFF; cdr3_nt: TGTGCCAGCTCACCTATGGCCATCCCCAACACCGGGGAGCTGTTTTTT
v_call: TRBV27; j_call: TRBJ2-3; clone_size: few; d_call: -; cdr3_aa: CASSPMGGATDTQYF; cdr3_nt: TGTGCCAGCAGTCCTATGGGAGGCGCCACAGATACGCAGTATTTT
v_call: TRBV14; j_call: TRBJ2-7; clone_size: few; d_call: -; cdr3_aa: CASSQWGYEQYF; cdr3_nt: TGTGCCAGCAGCCAATGGGGCTACGAGCAGTACTTC
v_call: TRBV24-1; j_call: TRBJ2-5; clone_size: once; d_call: TRBD1; cdr3_aa: CATSGPGQGAETQYF; cdr3_nt: TGTGCCACCAGTGGCCCTGGACAGGGAGCTGAGACCCAGTACTTC
v_call: TRBV2; j_call: TRBJ1-4; clone_size: few; d_call: TRBD1; cdr3_aa: CASSEQVTGGTEKLFF; cdr3_nt: TGTGCCAGCAGTGAGCAGGTGACAGGGGGTACTGAAAAACTGTTTTTT
v_call: TRBV28; j_call: TRBJ1-1; clone_size: -; d_call: -; cdr3_aa: CASSPRTLNTEAFF; cdr3_nt: TGTGCCAGCAGTCCCCGGACCCTAAACACTGAAGCTTTCTTT
v_call: TRBV10-3; j_call: TRBJ2-1; clone_size: -; d_call: -; cdr3_aa: CAISRGTSQDEQFF; cdr3_nt: TGTGCCATCAGTCGCGGGACGAGCCAAGATGAGCAGTTCTTC
v_call: TRBV20-1; j_call: TRBJ1-1; clone_size: many; d_call: TRBD1; cdr3_aa: CSATYGQGRAAFF; cdr3_nt: TGCAGTGCTACCTACGGACAGGGAAGAGCGGCTTTCTTT
v_call: TRBV30; j_call: TRBJ1-2; clone_size: many; d_call: TRBD1; cdr3_aa: CAWRTGNGYTF; cdr3_nt: TGTGCCTGGAGGACAGGGAATGGCTACACCTTC
v_call: TRBV13; j_call: TRBJ1-6; clone_size: many; d_call: TRBD1; cdr3_aa: CASSTRRGGTGQRLYSPLHF; cdr3_nt: TGTGCCAGCAGCACCCGAAGGGGTGGGACAGGGCAGAGGTTGTACTCACCCCTCCACTTT
v_call: TRBV7-8; j_call: TRBJ2-1; clone_size: many; d_call: TRBD1; cdr3_aa: CASSLVGQGAFNEQFF; cdr3_nt: TGTGCCAGCAGCTTAGTTGGTCAGGGGGCTTTCAATGAGCAGTTCTTC
v_call: TRBV6-1; j_call: TRBJ2-7; clone_size: many; d_call: -; cdr3_aa: CASSEVGGTYEQYF; cdr3_nt: TGTGCCAGCAGTGAAGTCGGAGGGACCTACGAGCAGTACTTC